The rows below give T cell receptor beta chains drawn from one sample of a study of CD8+ T cells in alopecia areata. This table comes from immunoSEQ multiplex PCR, and its TCRdb copy is limited to in-frame clones, with some not included. In the table there are some 120,000 clones, about 50% of which are singletons. The sequencing sample was made of NKG2D-low CD8+ T cells sorted from blood. The receptors come from a human donor with alopecia areata. CDR3s include the opening cysteine and the closing phenylalanine or tryptophan. Fields, in order: J gene, V gene, clone size, D gene, CDR3 protein, CDR3 DNA. A D gene is named only where the DNA matches it firmly. Only some rows state a clone size, as once, few, many or a class for expanded clones.

>TRBJ2-5|TRBV28|-|TRBD2
CASFHAGGPGGTQETQYF
TGTGCCAGCTTTCACGCGGGAGGGCCAGGAGGGACACAAGAGACCCAGTACTTC
>TRBJ1-5|TRBV9|-|-
CASSAQGFQPQHF
TGTGCCAGCAGCGCCCAGGGTTTCCAGCCCCAGCATTTT
>TRBJ1-2|TRBV29-1|-|-
CSATGTDYGYTF
TGCAGCGCCACCGGGACGGACTATGGCTACACCTTC
>TRBJ1-2|TRBV29-1|few|TRBD1
CSVLLGRGLQYGYTF
TGCAGCGTTCTCTTGGGCAGGGGGCTTCAATATGGCTACACCTTC
>TRBJ2-1|TRBV6-5|few|TRBD1
CASSYLGQEYNEQFF
TGTGCCAGCAGTTACTTGGGACAGGAATACAATGAGCAGTTCTTC
>TRBJ2-2|TRBV29-1|-|-
CSVDRGRNTGELFF
TGCAGCGTTGATAGGGGCAGGAACACCGGGGAGCTGTTTTTT
>TRBJ2-7|TRBV29-1|-|-
CSVEDGLGEQYF
TGCAGCGTTGAAGACGGACTGGGGGAGCAGTACTTC
>TRBJ2-3|TRBV25-1|-|-
CASRTQRADTQYF
TGTGCCAGCAGAACACAGCGGGCAGATACGCAGTATTTT
>TRBJ2-3|TRBV6-1|once|-
CASSEDRTDTQYF
TGTGCCAGCAGTGAGGATAGGACAGATACGCAGTATTTT
>TRBJ2-1|TRBV29-1|-|-
CSVDANEQFF
TGCAGCGTTGACGCTAATGAGCAGTTCTTC
>TRBJ2-5|TRBV9|-|-
CASSVDGRGQETQYF
TGTGCCAGCAGCGTAGACGGCAGGGGTCAAGAGACCCAGTACTTC
>TRBJ2-5|TRBV29-1|few|TRBD2
CSVDGSGRLEETQYF
TGCAGCGTTGATGGTAGCGGGAGGTTGGAAGAGACCCAGTACTTC
>TRBJ2-2|TRBV11-2|few|-
CASSLESGAGELFF
TGTGCCAGCAGCTTAGAGTCCGGGGCCGGGGAGCTGTTTTTT
>TRBJ2-5|TRBV30|few|-
CAWTYQETQYF
TGTGCATGGACGTACCAAGAGACCCAGTACTTC
>TRBJ2-4|TRBV28|-|-
CASSVPGPLNIQYF
TGTGCCAGCAGCGTTCCGGGACCATTAAACATTCAGTACTTC
>TRBJ1-1|TRBV29-1|-|-
CSVERAPEAFF
TGCAGCGTTGAGAGGGCCCCTGAAGCTTTCTTT
>TRBJ2-7|TRBV14|-|TRBD1
CASSQGQGSYEQYF
TGTGCCAGCAGCCAAGGACAGGGCTCCTACGAGCAGTACTTC
>TRBJ2-5|TRBV29-1|few|TRBD1
CSDAPGQGSETQYF
TGCAGCGATGCTCCGGGACAGGGTTCAGAGACCCAGTACTTC
>TRBJ1-3|TRBV18|few|-
CASLTNGERGADTIYF
TGTGCCAGCTTAACCAACGGGGAGAGGGGCGCGGACACCATATATTTT
>TRBJ2-7|TRBV7-8|-|-
CASSGLEPEQYF
TGTGCCAGCAGCGGGTTGGAACCCGAGCAGTACTTC
>TRBJ2-1|TRBV27|-|-
CASSLGGGEQFF
TGTGCCAGCAGTTTGGGTGGTGGTGAGCAGTTCTTC
>TRBJ2-7|TRBV19|-|-
CASSIDPNREGDEQYF
TGTGCCAGTAGTATAGACCCTAACAGGGAAGGGGACGAGCAGTACTTC
>TRBJ1-6|TRBV29-1|-|-
CSGGPGINSPLHF
TGCAGCGGGGGTCCAGGGATAAATTCACCCCTCCACTTT
>TRBJ2-7|TRBV5-1|few|-
CASSLESLIYEQYF
TGCGCCAGCAGCTTGGAAAGCCTTATCTACGAGCAGTACTTC
>TRBJ2-4|TRBV19|-|TRBD1
CASSARGQGSSIVNIQYF
TGTGCCAGTAGTGCCCGCGGACAGGGATCTTCGATAGTGAACATTCAGTACTTC
>TRBJ2-3|TRBV29-1|-|-
CSVLIDTQYF
TGCAGCGTTTTAATAGATACGCAGTATTTT
>TRBJ2-3|TRBV28|few|-
CASSLSLRGDTQYF
TGTGCCAGCAGTTTATCCCTCCGGGGGGATACGCAGTATTTT
>TRBJ2-3|TRBV13|-|TRBD1
CASSLGLDRAIADTQYF
TGTGCCAGCAGCTTAGGCCTCGACAGGGCTATAGCAGATACGCAGTATTTT
>TRBJ2-2|TRBV29-1|-|-
CSVWSIAGELFF
TGCAGCGTTTGGAGTATTGCCGGGGAGCTGTTTTTT